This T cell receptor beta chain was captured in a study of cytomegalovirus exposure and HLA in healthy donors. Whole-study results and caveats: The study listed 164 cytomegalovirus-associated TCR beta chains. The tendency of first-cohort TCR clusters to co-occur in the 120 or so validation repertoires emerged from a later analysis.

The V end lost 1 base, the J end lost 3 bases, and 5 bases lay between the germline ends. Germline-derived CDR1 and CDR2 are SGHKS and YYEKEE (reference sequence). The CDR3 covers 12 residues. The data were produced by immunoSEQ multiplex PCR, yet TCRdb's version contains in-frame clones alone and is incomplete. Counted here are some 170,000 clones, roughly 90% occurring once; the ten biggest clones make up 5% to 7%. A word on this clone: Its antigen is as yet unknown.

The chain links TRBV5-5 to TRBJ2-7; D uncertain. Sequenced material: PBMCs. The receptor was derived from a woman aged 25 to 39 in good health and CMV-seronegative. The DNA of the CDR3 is TGTGCCAGCAGCTTGAAGCTCTACGAGCAGTACTTC. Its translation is CASSLKLYEQYF.